Here is one T cell receptor beta chain with its context. Profiling relied on immunoSEQ multiplex PCR, and the TCRdb table lists in-frame clones only, not all of them. The data contain about 88,000 clones, 85% to 95% of them singletons. These data originate in a study of Tregs in tolerant kidney transplant recipients. The ends were cut back, 2 bases at V and 1 base at J, with 8 bases in the middle. This CDR3 has 14 amino acids. Germline V gives CDR1 MNHNY, CDR2 SVGAGI (reference sequence). The origin of this receptor is a human donor in good health. The sample was CD8+ T cells from blood. The J gene is TRBJ1-1, the V gene TRBV6-6; D is unresolved. CDR3 nucleotides: TGTGCCAGCAGTTACAGGGCAGGGAACACTGAAGCTTTCTTT. The encoded protein is CASSYRAGNTEAFF.